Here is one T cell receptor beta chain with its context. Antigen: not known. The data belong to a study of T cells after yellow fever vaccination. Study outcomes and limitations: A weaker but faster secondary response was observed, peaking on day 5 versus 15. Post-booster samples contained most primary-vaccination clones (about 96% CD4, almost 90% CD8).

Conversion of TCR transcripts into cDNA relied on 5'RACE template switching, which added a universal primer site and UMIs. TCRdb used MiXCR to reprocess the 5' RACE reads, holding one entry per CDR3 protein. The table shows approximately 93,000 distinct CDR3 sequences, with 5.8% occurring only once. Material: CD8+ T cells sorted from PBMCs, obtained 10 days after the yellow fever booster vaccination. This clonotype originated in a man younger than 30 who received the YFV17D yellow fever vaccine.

The CDR3 protein is CASSVNPGHGKRDGYTF. The CDR3 DNA reads as TGTGCCAGCAGTGTCAACCCGGGACATGGGAAACGGGATGGCTACACCTTC. The V call is TRBV6-2 or TRBV6-3, the J call TRBJ1-2; tentatively, D is TRBD1 (6 bases). The CDR3 runs to 17 residues. The V end was cut by 5 bases, the J end by 6 bases, with 25 bases between. CDR1 MNHEY and CDR2 SVGEGT come from the germline V gene.